Following are 14 T cell receptor beta chains from one sample sequenced in a study of T cells in localized non-small cell lung cancer (dated by TCRdb to 2019 to 2021). Library preparation was by the immunoSEQ multiplex PCR assay. As stored in TCRdb, this immuneACCESS dataset retains in-frame rearrangements with V and J assigned. A fraction of the clones does not appear; measured against another copy, unresolved V genes explain less than half of the discrepancy, and the remainder lacks a known reason. The sample has 30,000 to 40,000 clones on record, almost 90% of them singletons. The top ten hold around 4.5% of the sample. The sequencing used peripheral blood, collected before any cancer treatment. These receptors were collected from a man between 40 and 69 years old with stage I lung adenocarcinoma.

V usage is TRBV6-1 and J usage is TRBJ2-3, with D perhaps TRBD1 (6 bases). The CDR3 loop spans 12 amino acids. CDR1 is MNHNS and CDR2 is SASEGT in the germline V gene. V gave up 5 bases and J gave up 5 bases, with 8 bases separating them. DNA for the CDR3: TGTGCCAGCAGTCTACAGGGAGATACGCAGTATTTT. Residues: CASSLQGDTQYF.

The chain has TRBV19 and TRBJ1-6; D call uncertain. Germline loops: CDR1 LNHDA, CDR2 SQIVND (reference sequence). V gave up 5 bases and J gave up 7 bases, with 12 bases separating them. The CDR3 is 14 amino acids. The DNA of the CDR3 is TGTGCCAGTAGTTTCGACACTGAAAATTCACCCCTCCACTTT. This translates into CASSFDTENSPLHF.

This chain connects TRBV2 to TRBJ1-1; D gene ambiguous. Germline loops: CDR1 SNHLY, CDR2 FYNNEI. Trimming pared 4 bases from V and 4 bases from J, leaving 1 base between. The CDR3 runs to 10 residues. In nucleotides, the CDR3 is TGTGCCAGCAGTGGCACTGAAGCTTTCTTT. This sequence encodes CASSGTEAFF.

The chain couples TRBV19 to TRBJ2-1, with D perhaps TRBD2 (7 bases). Per germline, CDR1 LNHDA and CDR2 SQIVND (reference sequence). With 6 bases removed from V and 3 bases from J, the gap between germline ends came to 15 bases. CDR3 length: 15 amino acids. The CDR3 region has the DNA TGTGCCAGTAGGCCTAGGGGGGGAATCTACAATGAGCAGTTCTTC. Translation: CASRPRGGIYNEQFF.

The chain links TRBV30 to TRBJ1-1, with D possibly matching TRBD1 (6 bases). V lost 2 bases and J 3 bases, leaving 7 bases between the germline ends. This CDR3 is 12 amino acids long. Germline CDR1 and CDR2: GTSNPN and SVGIG (reference sequence). The CDR3 reads CAWSSGDTEAFF. In nucleotides, the CDR3 is TGTGCCTGGAGTTCAGGGGACACTGAAGCTTTCTTT.

CDR3 sequence: CASSIGRAFF. DNA for the CDR3: TGTGCCAGTAGTATTGGGAGAGCTTTCTTT. The chain combines TRBV19 with TRBJ1-1; D unresolved. This CDR3 has 10 residues. The V end lost 3 bases, the J end lost 10 bases, and 6 bases lay between the germline ends. CDR1 LNHDA and CDR2 SQIVND come from the germline V gene (reference sequence). Supplemented by reference TRBV19 and TRBJ1-1, the full variable domain reads DGGITQSPKYLFRKEGQNVTLSCEQNLNHDAMYWYRQDPGQGLRLIYYSQIVNDFQKGDIAEGYSVSREKKESFPLTVTSAQKNPTAFYLCASSIGRAFFGQGTRLTVV.

The rearrangement links TRBV6-5 to TRBJ1-2; TRBD1 matches 9 bases. J lost 6 bases, V lost 4 bases, and 6 bases had no gene match. CDR3 size: 14 residues. In germline, CDR1 is MNHEY, CDR2 SVGAGI. The CDR3 DNA follows: TGTGCCAGCAGTTCCCTGGGACAGGGTAATGGCTACACCTTC. This sequence encodes CASSSLGQGNGYTF.

J is TRBJ2-7 and V is TRBV5-1, with 10 bases that match TRBD1. This CDR3 is built from 15 residues. V dropped 0 bases and J dropped 7; count of bases not matched to a gene: 7. The V gene's germline CDR1 is SGHRS and CDR2 YFSETQ. CDR3 in amino acids: CASSLAGQGLGEQYF. In DNA form, the CDR3 reads TGCGCCAGCAGCTTGGCGGGACAGGGGCTGGGGGAGCAGTACTTC.

For this clone: The DNA is omitted, as the CDR3 cannot be located on it reliably, and the CDR3 follows TCRdb's listing. V is TRBV19 and J is TRBJ2-2; the table's D call of TRBD2 was not tested on the DNA. Inclusive of both ends, the CDR3 amounts to 15 amino acids. Germline V gives CDR1 LNHDA, CDR2 SQIVND (reference sequence). CDR3 protein: CASSILASGTGELFF.

This chain connects TRBV27 to TRBJ1-2; TRBD1 might be the D (6 bases). Germline assignment: CDR1 MNHEY and CDR2 SMNVEV (reference sequence). The CDR3 has 16 amino acids. The V end lost 3 bases, the J end lost 6 bases, and 20 bases lay between the germline ends. The CDR3 reads CASSLEGRGRRDGYTF. CDR3 coding DNA: TGTGCCAGCAGTTTGGAAGGAAGGGGGAGGAGGGATGGCTACACCTTC.

On this clone itself: One junction end disagrees with the germline gene, perhaps due to a read error. The chain's CDR3 is CAGSYGDYNEQFF. The CDR3 DNA reads TGTGCCGGCAGCTACGGCGACTACAATGAGCAGTTCTTC. The V gene is TRBV5-6, the J gene TRBJ2-1; D gene unclear. Germline CDR1 is SGHDT and CDR2 is YYEEEE. The CDR3 runs to 13 residues.

This sequence joins TRBV5-1 and TRBJ2-5; perhaps D is TRBD1 or TRBD2 (6 bases each). With 0 bases removed from V and 4 bases from J, the gap between germline ends came to 16 bases. In germline, CDR1 is SGHRS, CDR2 YFSETQ. This CDR3 spans 16 amino acids. CDR3 sequence (DNA): TGCGCCAGCAGCTTGGCCAGGGGAGGTCTGGGAGAGACCCAGTACTTC. It translates to CASSLARGGLGETQYF.

This rearrangement joins TRBV27 to TRBJ1-1, with D unclear. The germline V and J ends were trimmed by 3 bases and 0 bases, with 5 bases remaining between them. The CDR3 covers 13 residues. Germline CDR1 MNHEY, CDR2 SMNVEV (reference sequence). The DNA for the CDR3 is TGTGCCAGCAGTTTCGGCCTGAACACTGAAGCTTTCTTT. Amino acids: CASSFGLNTEAFF.

This clone came up a few times. The chain recombines TRBV5-6 with TRBJ1-2; D remains ambiguous. The CDR3 runs to 14 residues. V lost 4 bases and J lost 5, with 15 bases in between. Germline V CDR1 and CDR2: SGHDT, YYEEEE. The DNA of the CDR3 is TGTGCCAGCAGCCCAGGACCGGGTGGGTATGGCTACACCTTC. It codes for CASSPGPGGYGYTF.